Below are 28 T cell receptor beta chains sequenced from a single sample in a study of CD8+CD57+ T cells in acquired aplastic anemia. All sequencing subjects had displayed CD8+CD57+ cell expansion on flow cytometry. According to the study, genomic DNA was the template for TCR beta VDJ and CDR3 profiling. One entry per CDR3 protein results from TCRdb running MiXCR on the reads. Seen here are about 58,000 distinct CDR3 sequences, roughly 60% observed once, and the top ten hold around 17%. Sequencing was done on a sample of sorted CD4+, CD8+, or CD8+CD57+ T cells (not recorded which) from PBMCs. Receptor source: a human donor with aplastic anemia.

The sample holds many counts of this clonotype. The chain joins TRBV5-6 to TRBJ2-7; D remains ambiguous. Germline lookup yields CDR1 SGHDT and CDR2 YYEEEE. Trimming shortened V by 0 bases and J by 0 bases, and 4 bases separated the two germline ends. CDR3 length: 13 residues. CDR3 DNA: TGTGCCAGCAGCTTGGGGGCCTCCTACGAGCAGTACTTC. This encodes CASSLGASYEQYF.

V usage is TRBV2 and J usage is TRBJ2-1; 9 bases fit TRBD1. The CDR3 runs to 13 residues. The V gene's germline CDR1 is SNHLY and CDR2 FYNNEI. The V gene end was trimmed by 8 bases and the J gene end by 7 bases; junction bases not matched to a gene: 6. The CDR3 DNA sequence: TGTGCCAGCTTAGACAGGGGGAGGAATGAGCAGTTCTTC. It translates to CASLDRGRNEQFF.

This clonotype was seen at least ten times. V and J are TRBV19 and TRBJ2-1; D is undetermined. Germline CDR1 LNHDA, CDR2 SQIVND (reference sequence). The CDR3 has 15 amino acids. Trimming removed 7 bases from V and 0 bases from J, with 13 bases in between. CDR3: CASTIDSSSYNEQFF. In nucleotides, the CDR3 is TGTGCCAGTACCATCGACTCGAGCTCCTACAATGAGCAGTTCTTC.

This clonotype was found many times. V gene TRBV13 combines with J gene TRBJ1-2; tentative D call: TRBD1 (5 bases). This CDR3 has 16 amino acids. V lost 5 bases, J lost 2 bases, and 18 bases lay in between. The germline gives CDR1 PRHDT, CDR2 FYEKMQ (reference sequence). The CDR3 protein is CASSPGDRSLNYGYTF. The DNA for the CDR3 is TGTGCCAGCAGCCCGGGGGATAGATCCTTAAACTATGGCTACACCTTC.

The chain combines TRBV20-1 with TRBJ2-3; D remains ambiguous. The V gene's germline CDR1 is DFQATT and CDR2 SNEGSKA (reference sequence). The CDR3 is made up of 16 amino acids. V lost 1 base, J lost 0 bases, and 14 bases lay in between. The CDR3 coding sequence is TGCAGTGCTAGAGCCCTATGGGAACTTAGCACAGATACGCAGTATTTT. Translated, it gives CSARALWELSTDTQYF.

This clonotype was observed a few times. This sequence joins TRBV7-8 and TRBJ2-2; D assignment may be TRBD1 or TRBD2 (5 bases each). V was pared by 5 bases and J by 1 base, with 17 bases between. Germline V CDR1 and CDR2: SGHVS, FQNEAQ. The length of the CDR3 is 17 residues. The CDR3 DNA is TGTGCCAGCAGCCTTCACCCTAAGGGGAGGAACACCGGGGAGCTGTTTTTT. Amino acids: CASSLHPKGRNTGELFF.

The chain couples TRBV15 to TRBJ1-6; tentatively, D is TRBD1 (6 bases). V lost 3 bases to trimming and J lost 6 bases, with 12 bases between them. There are 15 residues in the CDR3. CDR1 is LNHNV and CDR2 is YYDKDF in the germline V gene (reference sequence). The CDR3 coding sequence is TGTGCCACCAGCAGGGTACAGGGCACTAATTCACCCCTCCACTTT. It translates to CATSRVQGTNSPLHF.

The rearrangement links TRBV20-1 to TRBJ1-2; 7 nucleotides agree with TRBD1. With V trimmed by 5 bases and J by 3 bases, 12 bases remained unmatched. There are 15 residues in the CDR3. Per the germline V gene, CDR1 is DFQATT and CDR2 is SNEGSKA (reference sequence). CDR3 DNA: TGCAGTGCTCCGGCGCGAGGGGGCTGGGACTATGGCTACACCTTC. It yields the protein CSAPARGGWDYGYTF.

This chain joins TRBV7-3 and TRBJ2-3; 7 bases are shared with TRBD1. Germline lookup yields CDR1 SGHTA and CDR2 FQGTGA. Germline trimming cut 5 bases from V and 6 bases from J; bases unmatched to any gene: 5. This CDR3 spans 13 amino acids. CDR3 in amino acids: CASSPTGADTQYF. As DNA, the CDR3 is TGTGCCAGCAGCCCAACAGGGGCCGATACGCAGTATTTT.

In its sample, this clonotype was seen once. The J gene is TRBJ1-6, the V gene TRBV11-2; maybe TRBD1 (6 bases). V was clipped by 2 bases and J by 5 bases, with 13 bases between them. The germline V gene has CDR1 SGHAT and CDR2 FQNNGV. The CDR3 sequence is 16 residues long. In DNA form, the CDR3 reads TGTGCCAGCAGCTTAAGGGCCAGGGGACATAATTCACCCCTCCACTTT. It translates to CASSLRARGHNSPLHF. The full variable domain, rest sourced from reference TRBV11-2 and TRBJ1-6, is EAGVAQSPRYKIIEKRQSVAFWCNPISGHATLYWYQQILGQGPKLLIQFQNNGVVDDSQLPKDRFSAERLKGVDSTLKIQPAKLEDSAVYLCASSLRARGHNSPLHFGNGTRLTVT.

The rearrangement links TRBV6-2 or TRBV6-3 to TRBJ2-1; a weak D match, TRBD1 (6 bases). In germline, CDR1 is MNHEY, CDR2 SVGEGT. Trimming stripped 6 bases from V and 3 bases from J, with 15 bases between. CDR3 length: 15 amino acids. Here the CDR3 DNA reads TGTGCCAGCAGCTCGGGACAAGTGGACTACAATGAGCAGTTCTTC. Translated: CASSSGQVDYNEQFF.

This CDR3 reads CASSQDGDQPQHF. The CDR3 coding sequence is TGTGCCAGCAGCCAAGACGGAGATCAGCCCCAGCATTTT. V gene TRBV7-8 combines with J gene TRBJ1-5, with no clear D. Germline V gene sequence: CDR1 SGHVS, CDR2 FQNEAQ. The CDR3 has 13 residues. V gave up 5 bases and J gave up 5 bases, with 10 bases separating them.

A single count supports this clonotype. The chain uses TRBV2 and TRBJ1-6, with D possibly TRBD1 on 6 matching bases. The CDR3 is 15 residues long. Deletions cut 6 bases from V and 6 bases from J, with 15 bases between. The germline V gene has CDR1 SNHLY and CDR2 FYNNEI. As DNA, the CDR3 is TGTGCCAGCAGCCGTTCGACAGGTCCTAATTCACCCCTCCACTTT. It yields the protein CASSRSTGPNSPLHF.

Details on this clonotype: This may be a read error: a much more frequent sequence differs by one nucleotide. The CDR3 sequence: CASSLQRGGGQFF. The CDR3 coding sequence is TGTGCCAGCAGCTTGCAAAGGGGAGGTGGGCAGTTCTTC. V usage is TRBV5-6 and J usage is TRBJ2-1; weak D call: TRBD2 (6 bases). This CDR3 region has 13 residues. Germline values: CDR1 SGHDT, CDR2 YYEEEE. The V and J ends lost 1 base and 12 bases respectively, with 14 bases between them.

The chain has TRBV7-8 and TRBJ2-5; D is unresolved. This CDR3 contains 17 residues. Germline CDR1 and CDR2: SGHVS and FQNEAQ. Trimming removed 2 bases from V and 4 bases from J, with 20 bases in between. CDR3 in DNA: TGTGCCAGCAGCTTAAGGTCGATAGGGCCCCCGGGAGAGACCCAGTACTTC. Protein sequence: CASSLRSIGPPGETQYF.

The J gene is TRBJ2-3, the V gene TRBV10-1; TRBD2 aligns across 7 bases. The CDR3 is 15 amino acids. J lost 6 bases, V lost 3 bases, and 9 bases had no gene match. CDR1 and CDR2 from the germline V gene are WNHNN and SYGVQD (reference sequence). The CDR3 is CASSDRLAVGDTQYF. CDR3 DNA sequence: TGCGCCAGCAGTGATCGGCTAGCGGTTGGGGATACGCAGTATTTT.

Only a few counts were recorded for this clonotype. CDR3 in amino acids: CSARTMTEAFF. The CDR3 DNA follows: TGCAGTGCTAGGACGATGACTGAAGCTTTCTTT. J is TRBJ1-1 and V is TRBV20-1; D not resolved. V shed 3 bases and J shed 5 bases, with 7 bases lying between them. This CDR3 is built from 11 residues. CDR1 and CDR2 (germline): DFQATT, SNEGSKA (reference sequence).

This clonotype qualifies as medium-sized (0.01 to 0.1%). V is TRBV5-1 and J is TRBJ2-7, with D tentatively TRBD1 (5 bases). The germline gives CDR1 SGHRS, CDR2 YFSETQ. The CDR3 extends over 12 amino acids. The V and J ends lost 1 base and 6 bases respectively, with 8 bases between them. The CDR3: CASSLTGPEQYF. CDR3 DNA sequence: TGCGCCAGCAGCTTGACAGGTCCCGAGCAGTACTTC.

The chain couples TRBV4-2 to TRBJ1-6; D is perhaps TRBD1 (6 bases). This CDR3 contains 15 residues. With 0 bases removed from V and 6 bases from J, the gap between germline ends came to 9 bases. CDR1 is LGHNA, CDR2 YNFKEQ, per germline. CDR3 region: CASSQEWGRNSPLHF. Written as DNA, the CDR3 is TGTGCCAGCAGCCAAGAATGGGGGCGTAATTCACCCCTCCACTTT.

V and J are TRBV24-1 and TRBJ2-7; D is possibly TRBD1 (5 bases). Trimming took off 0 bases at V and 9 bases at J, with 14 bases between the two ends. CDR1 is KGHDR and CDR2 is SFDVKD in the germline V gene. The CDR3 loop spans 14 amino acids. The CDR3, as DNA: TGTGCCACCAGTGATTTGATGCAGGGCGTCGGGCAGTACTTC. Protein: CATSDLMQGVGQYF.

This clonotype was seen once. The V gene is TRBV6-2 or TRBV6-3, the J gene TRBJ1-6; 9 bases map to TRBD1. There are 16 residues in the CDR3. Germline assignment: CDR1 MNHEY and CDR2 SVGEGT. Trimming removed 6 bases from V and 5 bases from J; junction bases left unmatched: 8. The CDR3: CASSKLGQGDNSPLHF. The DNA of the CDR3 is TGTGCCAGCAGCAAACTGGGACAGGGTGATAATTCACCCCTCCACTTT.

The CDR3 DNA follows: TGTGCCAGCGGCGCGGGGACAGGGCACGAGCAGTACGTC. Its protein is CASGAGTGHEQYV. J is TRBJ2-7 and V is TRBV2, with 9 bases matching TRBD1. Germline CDR1 reads SNHLY; CDR2 reads FYNNEI. J gave up 5 bases and V 8 bases, and 7 bases lay outside the gene matches. This CDR3 comprises 13 residues.

The chain recombines TRBV24-1 with TRBJ2-7; 10 bases align to TRBD1. Germline CDR1 is KGHDR and CDR2 is SFDVKD. Trimming removed 8 bases from V and 0 bases from J; junction bases left unmatched: 18. This CDR3 is built from 19 residues. Here the CDR3 DNA reads TGTGCCACCACGCGGGGGACAGGGGAAAGAGGCCAGTTCTCCTACGAGCAGTACTTC. It encodes CATTRGTGERGQFSYEQYF.

Note on this clonotype: Given a much more abundant clone one base away, this may be a read error. A read error is likely, as this CDR3 ends without the conserved phenylalanine or tryptophan. This chain links TRBV28 with TRBJ2-5; the match to TRBD2 covers 11 bases. The CDR3 is made up of 15 amino acids. Germline assignment: CDR1 MDHEN and CDR2 SYDVKM. Germline trimming cut 4 bases from V and 2 bases from J; bases unmatched to any gene: 3. Here the CDR3 reads CASSSLAGDQETQYV. CDR3 in DNA: TGTGCCAGCAGTTCACTAGCGGGGGATCAAGAGACCCAGTACGTC.

This chain connects TRBV25-1 to TRBJ2-7; D gene unclear. CDR3 size: 15 residues. Germline CDR1 is MGHDK and CDR2 is SYGVNS. The V and J ends lost 3 bases and 3 bases respectively, with 15 bases between them. The CDR3 loop is CASSEGNKGIYEQYF. The CDR3 nucleotides read TGTGCCAGCAGTGAGGGGAACAAGGGAATCTACGAGCAGTACTTC.

CDR3 in amino acids: CASSEGAVYGYTF. The CDR3 DNA sequence: TGTGCCAGCAGTGAAGGGGCAGTCTATGGCTACACCTTC. V gene TRBV2 combines with J gene TRBJ1-2; D call uncertain. The CDR3 totals 13 residues. V dropped 1 base and J dropped 4 bases, with 7 bases sitting between them. Germline CDR1 and CDR2: SNHLY and FYNNEI. Looking up the rest from reference TRBV2 and TRBJ1-2 gives the full variable domain: EPEVTQTPSHQVTQMGQEVILRCVPISNHLYFYWYRQILGQKVEFLVSFYNNEISEKSEIFDDQFSVERPDGSNFTLKIRSTKLEDSAMYFCASSEGAVYGYTFGSGTRLTVV.

The chain joins TRBV20-1 to TRBJ2-6, with TRBD2 identical over 8 bases. Germline V CDR1 and CDR2: DFQATT, SNEGSKA (reference sequence). This CDR3 is 14 amino acids long. V trimming: 6 bases; J trimming: 7 bases; junction bases outside the gene matches: 8. In nucleotides, the CDR3 is TGCAGTGCCCGGGGGGGGCGAGGAGCCAACGTCCTGACTTTC. This sequence encodes CSARGGRGANVLTF.

This clonotype was recorded at least ten times. This chain uses TRBV6-5 with TRBJ1-2, with 8 positions matching TRBD1. The J segment lost 4 bases and the V segment lost 0 bases, leaving 7 bases of the junction unmatched. Germline CDR1 MNHEY, CDR2 SVGAGI. CDR3 length: 16 amino acids. This chain's CDR3 is CASSYSSRGRFYGYTF. The DNA for the CDR3 is TGTGCCAGCAGTTACTCGAGCAGGGGGCGCTTCTATGGCTACACCTTC.